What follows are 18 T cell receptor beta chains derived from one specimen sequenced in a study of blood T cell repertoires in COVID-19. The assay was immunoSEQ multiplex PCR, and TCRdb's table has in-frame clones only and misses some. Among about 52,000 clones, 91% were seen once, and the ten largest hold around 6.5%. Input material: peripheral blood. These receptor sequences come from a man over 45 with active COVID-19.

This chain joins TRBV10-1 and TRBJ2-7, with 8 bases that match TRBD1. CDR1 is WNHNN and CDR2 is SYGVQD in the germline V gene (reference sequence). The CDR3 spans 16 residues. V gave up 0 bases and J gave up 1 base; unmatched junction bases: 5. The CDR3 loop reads CASSESRGLGSYEQYF. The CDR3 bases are TGCGCCAGCAGTGAGTCCAGGGGGCTAGGGTCCTACGAGCAGTACTTC.

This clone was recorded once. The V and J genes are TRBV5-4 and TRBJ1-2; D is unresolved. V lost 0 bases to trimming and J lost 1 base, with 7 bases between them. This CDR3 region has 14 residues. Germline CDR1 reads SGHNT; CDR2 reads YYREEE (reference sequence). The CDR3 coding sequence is TGTGCCAGCAGCTTGGATGGCAGTAACTATGGCTACACCTTC. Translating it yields CASSLDGSNYGYTF.

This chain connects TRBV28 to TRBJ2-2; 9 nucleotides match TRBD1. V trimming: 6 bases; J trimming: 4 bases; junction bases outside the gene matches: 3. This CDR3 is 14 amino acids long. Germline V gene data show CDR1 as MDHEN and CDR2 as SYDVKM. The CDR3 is CASRDRGGTGELFF. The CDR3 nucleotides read TGTGCCAGCAGGGACAGGGGTGGCACCGGGGAGCTGTTTTTT.

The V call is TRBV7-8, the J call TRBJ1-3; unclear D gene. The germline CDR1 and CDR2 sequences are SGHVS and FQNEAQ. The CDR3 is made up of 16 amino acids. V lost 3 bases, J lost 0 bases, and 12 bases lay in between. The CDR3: CASSFTKSGSGNTIYF. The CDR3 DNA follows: TGTGCCAGCAGCTTCACAAAGTCTGGCTCTGGAAACACCATATATTTT.

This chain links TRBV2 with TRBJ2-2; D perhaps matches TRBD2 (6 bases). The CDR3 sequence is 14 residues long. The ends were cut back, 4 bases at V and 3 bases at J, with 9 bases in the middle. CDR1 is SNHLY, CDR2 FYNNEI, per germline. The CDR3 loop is CASSGGTHTGELFF. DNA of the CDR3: TGTGCCAGCAGTGGAGGGACTCACACCGGGGAGCTGTTTTTT. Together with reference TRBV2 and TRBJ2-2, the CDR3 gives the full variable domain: EPEVTQTPSHQVTQMGQEVILRCVPISNHLYFYWYRQILGQKVEFLVSFYNNEISEKSEIFDDQFSVERPDGSNFTLKIRSTKLEDSAMYFCASSGGTHTGELFFGEGSRLTVL.

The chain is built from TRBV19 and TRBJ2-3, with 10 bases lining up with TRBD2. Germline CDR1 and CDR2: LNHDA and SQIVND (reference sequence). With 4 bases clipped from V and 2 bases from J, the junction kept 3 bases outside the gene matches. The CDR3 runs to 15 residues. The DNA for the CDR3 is TGTGCCAGTAGTAAACTAGCGGGGTACACAGATACGCAGTATTTT. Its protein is CASSKLAGYTDTQYF.

The DNA of the CDR3 is TGTGCCAGCAGTTACCAGGGACAGGGGGCGAGAGATACGCAGTATTTT. Its translation is CASSYQGQGARDTQYF. The chain employs TRBV6-5 and TRBJ2-3; TRBD1 matches 12 bases. After removal of 2 bases from V and 5 bases from J, the junction contained 5 bases not matched to a gene. From germline, CDR1 is MNHEY and CDR2 SVGAGI. CDR3 length equals 16 residues.

Here the CDR3 DNA reads TGTGCCAGAGGGGTGGGGGGGGAGCTGTTTTTT. Protein: CARGVGGELFF. The chain links TRBV6-5 to TRBJ2-2; a possible D gene is TRBD1 (5 bases). Germline V gene lookup returns CDR1 MNHEY and CDR2 SVGAGI. This CDR3 comprises 11 residues. Trimming took off 9 bases at V and 8 bases at J, with 10 bases between the two ends.

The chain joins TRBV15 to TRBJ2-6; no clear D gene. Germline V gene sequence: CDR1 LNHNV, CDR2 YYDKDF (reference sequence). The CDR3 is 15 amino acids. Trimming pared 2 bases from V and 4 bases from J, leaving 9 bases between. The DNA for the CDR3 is TGTGCCACCAGCAGAAGGAGTCCAGGGGCCAACGTCCTGACTTTC. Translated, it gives CATSRRSPGANVLTF.

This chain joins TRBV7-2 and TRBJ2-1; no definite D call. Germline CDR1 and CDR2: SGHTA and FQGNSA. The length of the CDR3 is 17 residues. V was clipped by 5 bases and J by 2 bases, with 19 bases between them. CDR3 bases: TGTGCCAGCAGCCCGCCAAGATCGAGAGGCCCCTACAATGAGCAGTTCTTC. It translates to CASSPPRSRGPYNEQFF. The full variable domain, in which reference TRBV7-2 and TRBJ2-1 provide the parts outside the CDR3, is GAGVSQSPSNKVTEKGKDVELRCDPISGHTALYWYRQSLGQGLEFLIYFQGNSAPDKSGLPSDRFSAERTGGSVSTLTIQRTQQEDSAVYLCASSPPRSRGPYNEQFFGPGTRLTVL.

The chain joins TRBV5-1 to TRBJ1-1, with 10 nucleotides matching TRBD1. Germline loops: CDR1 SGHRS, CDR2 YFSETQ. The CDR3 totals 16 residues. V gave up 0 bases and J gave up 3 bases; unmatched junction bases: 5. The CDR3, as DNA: TGCGCCAGCAGCTTGGTCCGACAGGGGGCCGACACTGAAGCTTTCTTT. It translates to CASSLVRQGADTEAFF.

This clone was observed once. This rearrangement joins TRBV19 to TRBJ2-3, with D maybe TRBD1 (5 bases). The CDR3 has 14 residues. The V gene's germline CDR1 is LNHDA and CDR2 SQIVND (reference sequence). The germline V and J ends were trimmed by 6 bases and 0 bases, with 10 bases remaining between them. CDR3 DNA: TGTGCCAGTAGGACAGACCCTAGCACAGATACGCAGTATTTT. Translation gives CASRTDPSTDTQYF.

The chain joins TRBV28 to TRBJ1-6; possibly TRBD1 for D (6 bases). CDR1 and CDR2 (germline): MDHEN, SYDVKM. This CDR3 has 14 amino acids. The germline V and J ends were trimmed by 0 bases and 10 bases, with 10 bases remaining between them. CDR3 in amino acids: CASSLWDSRSPLHF. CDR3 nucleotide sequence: TGTGCCAGCAGTTTATGGGACAGCCGATCACCCCTCCACTTT.

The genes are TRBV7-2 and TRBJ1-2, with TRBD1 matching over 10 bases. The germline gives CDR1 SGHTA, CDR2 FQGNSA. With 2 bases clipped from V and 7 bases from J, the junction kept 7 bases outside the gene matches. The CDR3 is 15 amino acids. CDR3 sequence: CASSLSGQGVSGYTF. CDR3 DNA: TGTGCCAGCAGCTTATCCGGACAGGGGGTATCTGGCTACACCTTC.

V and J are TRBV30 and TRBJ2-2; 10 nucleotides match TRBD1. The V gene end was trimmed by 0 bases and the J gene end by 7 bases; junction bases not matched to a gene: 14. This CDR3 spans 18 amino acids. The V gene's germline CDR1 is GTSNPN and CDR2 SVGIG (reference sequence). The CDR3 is CAWSVDRLTGGKGGELFF. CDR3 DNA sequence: TGTGCCTGGAGTGTCGACCGTTTGACAGGGGGCAAGGGCGGGGAGCTGTTTTTT.

CDR3 region: CASSFGGPSYNEQFF. The DNA of the CDR3 is TGTGCCAGCAGCTTCGGGGGGCCCTCCTACAATGAGCAGTTCTTC. The chain is built from TRBV7-8 and TRBJ2-1; D possibly corresponds to TRBD2 (7 bases). Between the trimmed V and J ends, which lost 3 bases and 0 bases, there was a span of 9 bases. The CDR3 spans 15 residues. Germline loops: CDR1 SGHVS, CDR2 FQNEAQ.

The CDR3 nucleotides are TGTGCCAGCAGTTACACAAGGAGTAACGGGAACACTGAAGCTTTCTTT. Translation gives CASSYTRSNGNTEAFF. The J gene is TRBJ1-1, the V gene TRBV6-2 or TRBV6-3; D not certain. Trimming removed 2 bases at V and 1 base at J, with 14 bases between. The V gene's germline CDR1 is MNHEY and CDR2 SVGEGT. The CDR3 extends over 16 amino acids.

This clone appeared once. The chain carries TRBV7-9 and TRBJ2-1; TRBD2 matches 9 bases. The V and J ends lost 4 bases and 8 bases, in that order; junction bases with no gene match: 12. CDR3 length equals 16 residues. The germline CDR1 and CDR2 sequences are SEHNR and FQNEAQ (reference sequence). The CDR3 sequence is CASSSLRGGGLDEQFF. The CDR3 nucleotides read TGTGCCAGCAGCTCCTTGCGGGGGGGCGGATTGGATGAGCAGTTCTTC. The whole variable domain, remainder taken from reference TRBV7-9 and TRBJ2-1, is DTGVSQNPRHKITKRGQNVTFRCDPISEHNRLYWYRQTLGQGPEFLTYFQNEAQLEKSRLLSDRFSAERPKGSFSTLEIQRTEQGDSAMYLCASSSLRGGGLDEQFFGPGTRLTVL.